This T cell receptor (beta chain) is from a study of blood T cell repertoires in COVID-19. Adults between about 18 and 95 years of age took part from about two dozen US areas. V lost 0 bases and J lost 9, with 6 bases in between. CDR3 length equals 12 residues. The germline CDR1 and CDR2 sequences are SGHNT and YENEEA. Sequencing was performed with immunoSEQ multiplex PCR; in TCRdb, only in-frame clones are kept and a portion is missing. This table holds 150,000 to 200,000 clones, roughly 87% found once. Sequenced: PBMCs or T cells enriched from blood (not recorded which). The J gene is TRBJ2-1, the V gene TRBV11-3; D perhaps matches TRBD2 (5 bases). This TCR came from a middle-aged woman with acute COVID-19. The CDR3 DNA reads as TGTGCCAGCAGCTTAGACGAGGGTGAGCAGTTCTTC. Translated, it gives CASSLDEGEQFF.